These T cell receptor beta chains were read from a single sample in a study of blood T cells in healthy people across ages. One entry per CDR3 protein, called by TCRdb with MiXCR from the 5' RACE reads. The sample gives approximately 800,000 distinct CDR3 sequences, around 36% of which show up once; around 13% is in the top ten. Sequences were obtained from blood. The receptors derive from a man aged 18 to 29 in good health. Both conserved end residues are part of each CDR3. Fields, in order: D gene, clone size, J gene, V gene, CDR3 DNA, CDR3 protein. D genes are given only for firm matches. The size of a clone is reported for some rows only, either as once, few or many, or as a class for expanded clones.

>TRBD1|-|TRBJ1-3|TRBV29-1
TGCAGCGGCGCCGGGACAGGGGTTGGAAACACCATATATTTT
CSGAGTGVGNTIYF
>TRBD2|few|TRBJ2-3|TRBV5-1
TGCGCCAGCAGCTTGCGGACTAGCGGCCTTTCGGATACGCAGTATTTT
CASSLRTSGLSDTQYF
>-|-|TRBJ1-5|TRBV12-3/TRBV12-4
TGTGCCAGCACCACAGGTCGGGGGTTGGGCAATCAGCCCCAGCATTTT
CASTTGRGLGNQPQHF
>-|-|TRBJ1-5|TRBV6-6
TGTGCCAGCAGTTACGTAGGGGGACCTGAGCGCAATCAGCCCCAGCATTTT
CASSYVGGPERNQPQHF
>TRBD1|many|TRBJ2-7|TRBV5-5
TGTGCCAGCAGCTTAGGACAGGGATACTACGAGCAGTACTTC
CASSLGQGYYEQYF
>TRBD2|-|TRBJ2-3|TRBV20-1
TGCAGTGCTAGACTAGCGGGGAGGTCGCCGCAGTATTTT
CSARLAGRSPQYF
>TRBD1|many|TRBJ2-1|TRBV4-3
TGCGCCAGCAGCCAAGATACGGACAGGGCTGGTTACAATGAGCAGTTCTTC
CASSQDTDRAGYNEQFF
>TRBD1|few|TRBJ2-6|TRBV9
TGTGCCAGCAGCGTAGAGGGGGCAGGGGCCAACGTCCTGACTTTC
CASSVEGAGANVLTF
>-|-|TRBJ1-5|TRBV7-2
TGTGCCAGCAGCGTCAAAATAGGTCAGCCCCAGCATTTT
CASSVKIGQPQHF
>TRBD2|few|TRBJ2-1|TRBV20-1
TGCAGTGCTAGAGATTTTGCGGGGGGCCTTTACAATGAGCAGTTCTTC
CSARDFAGGLYNEQFF
>-|many|TRBJ2-5|TRBV4-1
TGCGCCAGCAGCCGGCCGACAGAATATTACCAAGAGACCCAGTACTTC
CASSRPTEYYQETQYF
>TRBD2|few|TRBJ2-7|TRBV5-1
TGCGCCAGCAGCTTGGGACGGGAGGAATACGAGCAGTACTTC
CASSLGREEYEQYF
>-|few|TRBJ2-7|TRBV20-1
TGCAGTGCTAAGACAGGATCCCTCTACGAGCAGTACTTC
CSAKTGSLYEQYF
>-|-|TRBJ2-2|TRBV6-2/TRBV6-3
TGTGCCAGCTTTACGGTCGGGGAGCTGTTTTTT
CASFTVGELFF
>-|few|TRBJ2-4|TRBV7-9
TGTGCCAGCAGCCCCGATAGGGCCCAGTACTTC
CASSPDRAQYF
>TRBD1|few|TRBJ2-5|TRBV5-1
TGCGCCAGCAGCGCGGGACAGGGAGGAGAGACCCAGTACTTC
CASSAGQGGETQYF